A single sample gave rise to the 11 T cell receptor beta chains below, sequenced in a study of blood T cell repertoires in COVID-19. Data came from immunoSEQ multiplex PCR; TCRdb stores just in-frame clones and leaves some out. The sample lists around 210,000 clones, around 85% seen once, with approximately 5.1% in the top ten. The sequenced material came from peripheral blood. Receptor source: a man aged 50 or older with COVID-19, enrolled during active disease.

The V and J genes are TRBV2 and TRBJ2-5; no clear D. V gave up 3 bases and J gave up 2 bases, with 7 bases separating them. This CDR3 has 13 residues. CDR1 is SNHLY, CDR2 FYNNEI, per germline. The CDR3 region has the DNA TGTGCCAGCAGTGAGAGTATTCAAGAGACCCAGTACTTC. It yields the protein CASSESIQETQYF. Using reference TRBV2 and TRBJ2-5 for the parts outside the CDR3, the full variable domain is EPEVTQTPSHQVTQMGQEVILRCVPISNHLYFYWYRQILGQKVEFLVSFYNNEISEKSEIFDDQFSVERPDGSNFTLKIRSTKLEDSAMYFCASSESIQETQYFGPGTRLLVL.

The chain carries TRBV4-2 and TRBJ1-5; possible D gene TRBD1, 5 bases. This CDR3 comprises 17 residues. CDR1 LGHNA and CDR2 YNFKEQ come from the germline V gene. The germline V and J ends were trimmed by 0 bases and 5 bases, with 17 bases remaining between them. CDR3 sequence reads: CASSQEPSGRAHQPQHF. DNA for the CDR3: TGTGCCAGCAGCCAAGAACCCTCCGGCAGGGCCCATCAGCCCCAGCATTTT.

The genes are TRBV7-2 and TRBJ1-2; 7 bases are a match to TRBD1. There are 13 residues in the CDR3. Germline trimming cut 6 bases from V and 2 bases from J; bases unmatched to any gene: 3. CDR1 and CDR2 from the germline V gene are SGHTA and FQGNSA. This CDR3 reads CASSRDSNYGYTF. The CDR3 DNA reads as TGTGCCAGCAGTCGGGACAGCAACTATGGCTACACCTTC.

The chain employs TRBV10-3 and TRBJ2-7; maybe TRBD2 (6 bases). Germline-derived CDR1 and CDR2 are ENHRY and SYGVKD. Trimming removed 7 bases at V and 6 bases at J, with 13 bases between. This CDR3 is built from 12 residues. Here the CDR3 reads CAINGGVGEQYF. The CDR3 DNA sequence: TGTGCCATCAATGGAGGGGTAGGCGAGCAGTACTTC.

The V gene is TRBV5-1, the J gene TRBJ1-1; TRBD1 matches at 9 bases. The V and J ends lost 4 bases and 0 bases, in that order; junction bases with no gene match: 10. Germline lookup yields CDR1 SGHRS and CDR2 YFSETQ. This CDR3 has 17 residues. The CDR3 DNA reads as TGCGCCAGCAGCCCAAAACCGGGACAGGGCATGAACACTGAAGCTTTCTTT. Protein: CASSPKPGQGMNTEAFF. Full variable domain (remainder filled in from reference TRBV5-1 and TRBJ1-1): KAGVTQTPRYLIKTRGQQVTLSCSPISGHRSVSWYQQTPGQGLQFLFEYFSETQRNKGNFPGRFSGRQFSNSRSEMNVSTLELGDSALYLCASSPKPGQGMNTEAFFGQGTRLTVV.

With respect to this clone: A read error may produce the germline difference seen at one junction end. The J gene is TRBJ2-7, the V gene TRBV10-3, with 13 bases fitting TRBD2. The CDR3 is made up of 17 amino acids. Germline V gives CDR1 ENHRY, CDR2 SYGVKD. The CDR3 loop is CAISESVLGLAGYGQYF. CDR3 DNA: TGTGCCATCAGTGAGTCGGTTCTGGGACTAGCGGGGTACGGGCAGTACTTC.

This chain connects TRBV7-2 to TRBJ1-2, with 7 bases that match TRBD1. This CDR3 has 17 residues. Germline CDR1 SGHTA, CDR2 FQGNSA. V was clipped by 5 bases and J by 2 bases; unmatched bases: 14. The CDR3 DNA follows: TGTGCCAGCAGCCACCTGACAGGGCAAACCGGGAACTATGGCTACACCTTC. It codes for CASSHLTGQTGNYGYTF.

The chain uses TRBV7-9 and TRBJ2-6, with D perhaps TRBD2 (5 bases). Trimming removed 3 bases from V and 4 bases from J, with 10 bases in between. Germline-derived CDR1 and CDR2 are SEHNR and FQNEAQ (reference sequence). CDR3 size: 15 residues. CDR3 sequence reads: CASSLGALGANVLTF. For the CDR3, the DNA is TGTGCCAGCAGCTTGGGAGCGCTCGGGGCCAACGTCCTGACTTTC.

The V and J genes are TRBV6-9 and TRBJ2-3, with D perhaps TRBD2 (6 bases). This CDR3 spans 22 amino acids. CDR1 and CDR2 from the germline V gene are MNHGY and SVAAGI. Trimming took off 2 bases at V and 1 base at J, with 31 bases between the two ends. This CDR3 is CASSYPRSAGEGTLSRTDTQYF. The CDR3 DNA reads TGTGCCAGCAGTTATCCGCGATCGGCCGGAGAAGGGACTCTCTCTCGCACAGATACGCAGTATTTT.

The chain employs TRBV14 and TRBJ1-6; D is unclear. The length of the CDR3 is 14 residues. V lost 2 bases and J 8 bases, leaving 10 bases between the germline ends. CDR1 is SGHDN and CDR2 is FVKESK in the germline V gene. CDR3 sequence (DNA): TGTGCCAGCAGCCAACGGACTTTTGATTCACCCCTCCACTTT. Translation gives CASSQRTFDSPLHF.

The chain employs TRBV11-2 and TRBJ2-7; 8 bases line up with TRBD1. Losses at the gene ends were 3 bases for V and 6 bases for J; bases not matched to a gene: 7. Per germline, CDR1 SGHAT and CDR2 FQNNGV. The CDR3 is made up of 14 amino acids. In DNA form, the CDR3 reads TGTGCCAGCAGCTTCGGGCAGGGGGCTGGCGAGCAGTACTTC. Translated: CASSFGQGAGEQYF.